The 24 T cell receptor beta chains below were found in one sample sequenced in a study of T-cell reconstitution after alpha-beta-depleted transplantation in children. Unique molecular identifiers were incorporated when the TCRbeta library was constructed. One entry per CDR3 protein results from TCRdb running MiXCR on the PCR reads. The top ten clones hold 3% of a sample with over 150,000 distinct CDR3 sequences, 6.5% to 7.5% of them seen once. The material sequenced was PBMCs from the stem cell graft donor, taken from the stem cell graft. The source of these receptors is a human donor who donated a stem cell graft to a child with Wiskott-Aldrich syndrome.

This rearrangement joins TRBV11-2 to TRBJ1-4; 7 bases line up with TRBD1. The length of the CDR3 is 14 residues. The germline V gene has CDR1 SGHAT and CDR2 FQNNGV. V trimming: 4 bases; J trimming: 7 bases; junction bases outside the gene matches: 6. Here the CDR3 reads CASSWGTAIEKLFF. DNA for the CDR3: TGTGCCAGCAGCTGGGGGACAGCTATTGAAAAACTGTTTTTT.

This sequence joins TRBV6-1 and TRBJ2-5; D is unclear. The V end was cut by 6 bases, the J end by 6 bases, with 20 bases between. The CDR3 extends over 15 amino acids. Germline-derived CDR1 and CDR2 are MNHNS and SASEGT. Here the CDR3 reads CASSQLQPGRKTQYF. For the CDR3, the DNA is TGTGCCAGCAGCCAGTTACAGCCGGGTCGAAAGACCCAGTACTTC.

About this clonotype itself: This may be a read error: a much more frequent sequence differs by one nucleotide. The CDR3 loop is CASRFLLGSYEQYF. The CDR3 DNA reads TGTGCCAGCAGATTTCTCTTGGGGTCCTACGAGCAGTACTTC. The chain carries TRBV12-3 or TRBV12-4 and TRBJ2-7; D unresolved. This CDR3 is built from 14 residues. V was clipped by 6 bases and J by 1 base, with 13 bases between them.

This clonotype was seen ten or more times. This chain connects TRBV15 to TRBJ2-1; D might be TRBD2 (5 bases). CDR3 length: 15 amino acids. In germline, CDR1 is LNHNV, CDR2 YYDKDF (reference sequence). Trimming took 8 bases from V and 5 from J, leaving 19 bases between them. CDR3 residues: CATRRSTGIHNEQFF. The CDR3 DNA reads as TGTGCCACCCGGCGGTCGACCGGGATCCACAATGAGCAGTTCTTC.

This clonotype came up many times. The chain is built from TRBV7-2 and TRBJ1-4; D remains ambiguous. V lost 2 bases and J 3 bases, leaving 10 bases between the germline ends. The germline V gene encodes CDR1 SGHTA and CDR2 FQGNSA. The CDR3 is made up of 15 amino acids. The CDR3: CASSLFRLPNEKLFF. CDR3 DNA sequence: TGTGCCAGCAGCTTATTCAGACTCCCTAATGAAAAACTGTTTTTT.

This clonotype was counted many times. This chain links TRBV20-1 with TRBJ2-4, with 12 bases aligning to TRBD1. V lost 4 bases to trimming and J lost 8 bases; unmatched junction nucleotides: 6. The CDR3 extends over 14 amino acids. Germline V gene lookup returns CDR1 DFQATT and CDR2 SNEGSKA (reference sequence). The CDR3 region has the DNA TGCAGTGCTACCCAGGGACAGGGGGCGCACATTCAGTACTTC. This sequence encodes CSATQGQGAHIQYF.

The chain combines TRBV4-1 with TRBJ2-7, with TRBD2 identical over 9 bases. The CDR3 has 15 amino acids. CDR1 and CDR2 from the germline V gene are MGHRA and YSYEKL. The junction had 8 bases not matched to a gene; V was cut back by 6 bases and J by 2 bases. CDR3 nucleotide sequence: TGCGCCAGCAGGCTAGCGGGGAGTCATGCCTACGAGCAGTACTTC. Translating it yields CASRLAGSHAYEQYF.

This clonotype came up many times. The rearrangement joins TRBV6-5 to TRBJ2-6; either TRBD1 or TRBD2 may fit D (5 bases each). Germline loops: CDR1 MNHEY, CDR2 SVGAGI. The CDR3 is 16 amino acids. Trimming shortened V by 1 base and J by 1 base, and 8 bases separated the two germline ends. In nucleotides, the CDR3 is TGTGCCAGCAGTTACTTGGGGGTTTCTGGGGCCAACGTCCTGACTTTC. It encodes CASSYLGVSGANVLTF.

This clonotype was counted many times. The chain recombines TRBV20-1 with TRBJ2-5; possibly TRBD1 for D (6 bases). This CDR3 region has 13 residues. V was pared by 5 bases and J by 5 bases, with 15 bases between. Germline CDR1 and CDR2: DFQATT and SNEGSKA (reference sequence). CDR3 DNA sequence: TGCAGTGCTGAAATACAGGGAGTGGAGACCCAGTACTTC. It encodes CSAEIQGVETQYF.

There are many counts of this clonotype. The V and J genes are TRBV7-2 and TRBJ1-2, with 7 bases fitting TRBD1. In germline, CDR1 is SGHTA, CDR2 FQGNSA. CDR3 size: 14 residues. V gave up 4 bases and J gave up 5 bases; unmatched junction bases: 7. The CDR3 protein is CASSSRQGGYGYTF. The CDR3 DNA sequence: TGTGCCAGCAGCTCGCGACAGGGAGGGTATGGCTACACCTTC. The whole variable domain, filled in from reference TRBV7-2 and TRBJ1-2, reads GAGVSQSPSNKVTEKGKDVELRCDPISGHTALYWYRQSLGQGLEFLIYFQGNSAPDKSGLPSDRFSAERTGGSVSTLTIQRTQQEDSAVYLCASSSRQGGYGYTFGSGTRLTVV.

This clonotype was picked up many times. The chain joins TRBV27 to TRBJ2-1; D is ambiguous. V lost 4 bases and J 14 bases, leaving 18 bases between the germline ends. There are 13 residues in the CDR3. Germline lookup yields CDR1 MNHEY and CDR2 SMNVEV (reference sequence). The CDR3 sequence is CASSSSDGFAEFF. CDR3 coding DNA: TGTGCCAGCAGTTCCTCCGACGGATTTGCTGAGTTCTTC.

The gene calls are TRBV30 and TRBJ2-5; D unclear. Trimming left V 0 bases short and J 4 bases short, with 6 bases between. The germline gives CDR1 GTSNPN, CDR2 SVGIG (reference sequence). The CDR3 is made up of 12 amino acids. In nucleotides, the CDR3 is TGTGCCTGGAGTGTAAAGGGAGAGACCCAGTACTTC. Protein: CAWSVKGETQYF.

This sequence joins TRBV7-2 and TRBJ2-1; D is unclear. Looked up from germline, CDR1 is SGHTA and CDR2 is FQGNSA. V lost 3 bases and J 0 bases, leaving 9 bases between the germline ends. CDR3 length: 15 residues. CDR3 amino acids: CASSFQRISYNEQFF. DNA for the CDR3: TGTGCCAGCAGCTTCCAACGCATCTCCTACAATGAGCAGTTCTTC. The variable domain in full, with the rest retrieved from reference TRBV7-2 and TRBJ2-1, is GAGVSQSPSNKVTEKGKDVELRCDPISGHTALYWYRQSLGQGLEFLIYFQGNSAPDKSGLPSDRFSAERTGGSVSTLTIQRTQQEDSAVYLCASSFQRISYNEQFFGPGTRLTVL.

This clonotype was counted only a few times. The V gene is TRBV11-2, the J gene TRBJ2-1; D perhaps matches TRBD2 (6 bases). Germline V gene data show CDR1 as SGHAT and CDR2 as FQNNGV. V was shortened by 4 bases and J by 5 bases, with 21 bases between the two germline ends. CDR3 length: 17 amino acids. CDR3 residues: CASSYRGLRRGNNEQFF. The CDR3 DNA is TGTGCCAGCAGCTATAGAGGCCTACGGCGGGGCAACAATGAGCAGTTCTTC.

This clonotype was recorded at least ten times. The chain has TRBV5-1 and TRBJ2-7; 13 nucleotides line up with TRBD2. This CDR3 is built from 17 residues. The junction had 12 bases not matched to a gene; V was cut back by 4 bases and J by 5 bases. CDR1 and CDR2 from the germline V gene are SGHRS and YFSETQ. The CDR3 DNA reads TGCGCCAGCAGCCGGGAGGTGACTAGCGGGAGGATCCACGAGCAGTACTTC. It translates to CASSREVTSGRIHEQYF.

This clonotype was observed at least ten times. The V call is TRBV5-1, the J call TRBJ1-2; the D is unclear. Per germline, CDR1 SGHRS and CDR2 YFSETQ. The CDR3 is made up of 14 amino acids. The ends were cut back, 2 bases at V and 0 bases at J, with 8 bases in the middle. Written as DNA, the CDR3 is TGCGCCAGCAGCTTATTAGCCCCTAACTATGGCTACACCTTC. Translated, it gives CASSLLAPNYGYTF.

This clonotype has at least ten counts. The rearrangement joins TRBV7-6 to TRBJ1-4; D perhaps matches TRBD1 (5 bases). CDR1 and CDR2 from the germline V gene are SGHVS and FNYEAQ. The V and J ends lost 3 bases and 2 bases respectively, with 7 bases between them. The CDR3 has 14 residues. The CDR3: CASSLGRTNEKLFF. CDR3 bases: TGTGCCAGCAGCTTGGGACGGACTAATGAAAAACTGTTTTTT.

This clonotype was seen a handful of times. A junction end diverges from the germline sequence, so it may reflect a read error. This chain uses TRBV20-1 with TRBJ2-1; 9 nucleotides agree with TRBD1. There are 16 residues in the CDR3. Per germline, CDR1 DFQATT and CDR2 SNEGSKA (reference sequence). The CDR3 here is CCAADRGRTSYNEQFF. As DNA, the CDR3 is TGCTGTGCCGCGGACAGGGGACGGACCTCCTACAATGAGCAGTTCTTC.

The J gene is TRBJ1-1, the V gene TRBV11-2; D gene uncertain. Germline loops: CDR1 SGHAT, CDR2 FQNNGV. V was pared by 2 bases and J by 5 bases, with 27 bases between. The CDR3 totals 19 residues. CDR3 residues: CASSLTGPGGSALWTEAFF. Here the CDR3 DNA reads TGTGCCAGCAGCTTAACCGGACCCGGAGGGTCTGCCCTCTGGACTGAAGCTTTCTTT.

The chain employs TRBV5-1 and TRBJ1-3, with D hard to call. Trimming shortened V by 4 bases and J by 0 bases, and 14 bases separated the two germline ends. Per the germline V gene, CDR1 is SGHRS and CDR2 is YFSETQ. The CDR3 length is 16 residues. The CDR3 sequence is CASSPLMIPSGNTIYF. For the CDR3, the DNA is TGCGCCAGCAGCCCACTGATGATTCCCTCTGGAAACACCATATATTTT.

This clonotype was recorded many times. V and J are TRBV12-3 or TRBV12-4 and TRBJ1-3; no firm D call. This CDR3 region has 16 residues. The V and J ends lost 3 bases and 1 base respectively, with 13 bases between them. The CDR3 DNA follows: TGTGCCAGCAGTTTCGGGATATGGGCATCTGGAAACACCATATATTTT. It is translated as CASSFGIWASGNTIYF.

This clonotype has at least ten counts. The chain has TRBV20-1 and TRBJ2-1; 7 bases agree with TRBD2. The V and J ends lost 3 bases and 9 bases, in that order; junction bases with no gene match: 17. The CDR3 contains 16 residues. Germline-derived CDR1 and CDR2 are DFQATT and SNEGSKA (reference sequence). CDR3 region: CSARDGRLAEISEQFF. The DNA for the CDR3 is TGCAGTGCTAGGGATGGTAGACTAGCCGAAATAAGTGAGCAGTTCTTC.

This clonotype was counted between two and nine times. This chain connects TRBV6-1 to TRBJ2-7; 8 bases are a match to TRBD1. Germline V lookup: CDR1 MNHNS, CDR2 SASEGT. The CDR3 is 14 residues long. Germline trimming cut 9 bases from V and 2 bases from J; bases unmatched to any gene: 9. CDR3 DNA sequence: TGTGCCAGTAGGAGGACAGGGCCCACCTACGAGCAGTACTTC. Translating it yields CASRRTGPTYEQYF.

This clonotype has a count of ten or more. The chain carries TRBV5-6 and TRBJ1-5; D gene uncertain. The CDR3 loop spans 14 amino acids. Trimming took off 0 bases at V and 0 bases at J, with 4 bases between the two ends. CDR1 is SGHDT, CDR2 YYEEEE, per germline. CDR3 amino acids: CASSLGSSNQPQHF. In DNA, the CDR3 is TGTGCCAGCAGCTTGGGGAGTAGCAATCAGCCCCAGCATTTT.